This entry is about one T cell receptor (beta chain). Its recognized antigen is unknown. No much larger clone is present one base from it, and per-base qualities are unavailable. The library was prepared using the immunoSEQ multiplex PCR assay. For the multiplex PCR, a mixture combining 60 forward primers for TCR Vbeta segments and 13 reverse primers for TCR Jbeta segments was used. Amplification of the CDR3 region of rearranged TCR beta genes was performed with a multiplex PCR assay on genomic DNA. The amplified TCR beta libraries were sequenced on the Illumina HiSeq System as 87-base-pair reads. In the paper's pipeline: A later analysis counted about 80 million unique TCR beta chains across the 600 to 850 repertoires, and some 11 million of these chains were shared by at least two donors. Raw reads were error-corrected and collapsed into unique sequences by a nearest-neighbor algorithm in which closely related sequences were merged to remove PCR and sequencing errors. V, D and J gene segments were assigned by aligning CDR3 sequences to IMGT reference sequences. For a sequence to be retained, at least a six-nucleotide match to both a V gene segment and a J gene segment was required. A rearrangement counted as productive if the CDR3 had no stop codons and remained in frame with V and J, and every other rearrangement counted as non-productive. Following IMGT convention, CDR3 was defined as the stretch from the second conserved V-encoded cysteine up to the conserved J-encoded phenylalanine. The earlier analysis of about 590 of the donors excluded sequences that lacked an unambiguous match to a single V gene segment. In an earlier analysis of around 600 of the donors, V segments were called functional above 56.7% productive rearrangements and were called segregating when the between-donor standard deviation exceeded 5%. A statistical classification framework was built for diagnosing cytomegalovirus status from the catalog of TCR beta chain sequences. In a later analysis, TCR nucleotide sequences were compared against IMGT/GENE-DB human TR gene sequences so that V and J genes could be assigned. In a later analysis, CDR3 sequences and most-parsimonious VDJ recombination scenarios were assigned using the TCRdist pipeline. In a later analysis, each TCR beta chain was defined by its CDR3 amino acid sequence together with its V-gene family, and reads without a unique V-gene family were excluded. A later analysis removed 592 highly shared, low-generation-probability nucleotide sequences to deal with suspected cross-contamination and a sequencing artifact. For each public chain, a later analysis derived a clonal expansion index from normalized ranks of inferred template counts within each repertoire. In a later analysis, generation probabilities were computed using a VDJ recombination model fitted to out-of-frame rearrangements, and the results were checked against IGoR. Hypergeometric tests were used in a later analysis to score TCR-TCR, TCR-HLA and TCR-CMV co-occurrence, with a repertoire-size bias correction applied to the TCR pairs. False discovery rates were estimated in a later analysis by permuting HLA or CMV assignments 20 times. In a later analysis, co-occurring TCRs were grouped using DBSCAN, and TCRdist sequence similarity was added for clustering within HLA-allele-positive subsets. Repertoires with fewer than 30,000 or more than 120,000 public chains, plus five repertoires with anomalous nucleotide sharing, were excluded from co-occurrence clustering. What TCRdb holds here is the immuneACCESS table cut down to in-frame rearrangements. Part of the clones is not present; checked against another copy, under half of the missing clones reflect an unresolved V gene, and the others are unexplained. That table supplies the V and J calls and clone size; D and trimming were determined from the DNA. Within this sample are about 180,000 clones, with roughly 85% of them counted one time only. The ten largest clones represent 1% of the sample.

In total, about 650 healthy bone marrow donors made up the cohort. All cohort members were sampled while nominally healthy, although unrecorded immune exposures were likely present. The donor tested CMV seronegative, placing the donor among the 352 seronegative members of the cohort. Each donor provided a peripheral blood sample, and peripheral blood mononuclear cells were used for TCR beta sequencing. The Qiagen DNeasy Blood Extraction Kit was used to extract genomic DNA from the blood cell samples. Per the germline V gene, MNHNS is the CDR1 and SASEGT is the CDR2. The CDR3 numbers 16 residues from cysteine through phenylalanine. Left in the record is the CDR3 DNA by itself, 48 bases read in frame from the first base. Germline trimming: 2 bases from V, 5 bases from J; junction bases outside gene matches: 10. This specimen comes from a study of cytomegalovirus exposure and HLA in healthy donors (dated by TCRdb to between 2016 and 2019). About the study as a whole: In an earlier analysis of roughly 590 of the donors, 250 to 350 Gb of sequence data and 100 million or so unique TCR beta sequences from approximately 180 million T cells were reported. An early release covering more than 500 HLA-typed donors comprised about 300 gigabases of sequencing data and tens of millions of unique TCR sequences. Of the roughly 410 genotyped donors, approximately 81% were placed in the genetic ancestry cluster associated with self-reported Caucasian donors. The study was designed to test whether signatures of past pathogen exposure could be identified by cataloging public T cell receptors. The study used immunosequencing to profile the T cell repertoires of approximately 650 subjects and linked those repertoires to cytomegalovirus serostatus. Along with the approximately 700-subject first cohort, a separate validation cohort of around 110 different subjects was used. To predict cytomegalovirus infection status, the study combined high-throughput TCR immunosequencing, statistical association of individual TCRs with disease status, and machine learning. To study patterns of TCR occurrence, a later analysis re-analyzed previously published TCR beta repertoires from several hundred donors and added high-resolution HLA genotyping. In the later analysis, no new phenotypic data were used to find candidate immune exposures; instead, reliance was placed on TCR beta sequences and their occurrence across donors. An earlier analysis of nearly 600 of the donors applied high-throughput TCR beta sequencing to assess whether each TCR beta V gene segment acted as functional or pseudogenic. Donor age, sex, ethnicity and CMV serostatus were compiled alongside the repertoire data. A later genetic analysis took genome-wide SNP genotypes for about 55% of the roughly 700 donors and used that subset as a discovery cohort. All discovery cohort repertoires had been generated on a single sequencing platform. HLA typing included class I and class II loci at four-digit resolution. Typing coverage varied by locus: roughly 629-640 donors for A, B, C, DRB1 and DQB1; under 550 for DQA1; about 570 for DPA1; some 470 for DPB1. Four or five DR-DQ haplotypes were handled as single units for association and clustering, since linkage in the cohort was strong. On average, roughly 240,000 unique TCR beta nucleotide sequences were sequenced per donor among 398 genotyped donors of the cohort, with 15% to 20% of those sequences being non-productive. What the research found in general, with its limitations: Correlated functional status among segregating V segments might be attributable to linkage disequilibrium, but an unknown experimental factor could not be ruled out. Roughly uniform sequencing depth across donors was assumed in presence/absence analyses, although this assumption may not hold. Compared with the approximately 700-donor mean, donors in an Asian-associated ancestry cluster had fewer N-insertions in productive TCRs, according to a later genetic analysis. Some IMGT-functional V segments, including TRBV6-2 and TRBV6-3, could not be distinguished by the 87-base-pair reads and were therefore excluded. In an earlier analysis of approximately 590 of the donors, most TCR beta V segments appeared in productive rearrangements about 87% or about 30% of the time, broadly matching IMGT annotations. The authors suggested that the approach could potentially be generalized to other disease states and immunological phenotypes. In the study, roughly 160 TCR beta chains were listed as associated with cytomegalovirus. A later analysis reported that several top co-occurrence clusters appeared linked to parvovirus B19, influenza, CMV and Epstein-Barr virus. Because HLA typing was unavailable for some donors at each locus, only the typed subset was used in association tests. In a later analysis, TCR association rates were found to vary across HLA loci, with the most associated TCRs seen for DRB1 alleles and the fewest for HLA-C alleles. While some public TCRs were present in many individuals, most TCR sequences turned up only very rarely across donors. In this cohort, only TCR beta chains were sequenced, and detectable features were limited by the absence of alpha or paired-chain data. Immune exposure information for the cohort was limited to CMV serostatus. In a later genetic analysis, a missense DCLRE1C variant was associated with V-gene and J-gene trimming of TCR beta chains, and the association was replicated in an independent cohort. Because counts were too low, some 17 rarely observed V segments, including chromosome 9 orphons, were left out of the earlier analysis of over 550 of the donors. In a later analysis, most CMV-associated TCR beta chains were found to appear HLA-restricted, with HLA associations seemingly driven largely by CMV exposure. The classifier was reported to diagnose cytomegalovirus status with high specificity and sensitivity in both the original cohort and the validation cohort. A group of highly shared sequence variants was considered likely to be a technical artifact of the sequencing pipeline. A later analysis associated about 16,000 TCR beta sequences with specific HLA alleles at a false discovery rate of 0.05. A few of the identified cytomegalovirus-associated TCR beta chains were confirmed in vitro to be specific for cytomegalovirus antigens. When HLA alleles, especially DR and DQ, strongly co-occurred, attributing TCR associations to individual alleles was difficult. A further reported finding was that TCR beta sequences accurately predicted the HLA-A and HLA-B alleles for most subjects in the first cohort. Compared with equally common non-associated chains, HLA-associated TCR beta chains in a later analysis were more clonally expanded and had lower generation probabilities.

The sequence joins TRBV6-1 to TRBJ2-5, with 8 bases aligning to TRBD1. Sequencing input: PBMCs. This clonotype originated in a boy between 2 and 10 years old in good health and CMV-seronegative. The DNA is TGTGCCAGCAGTGAACGCGCAGGGGGCGTGGGGGAGACCCAGTACTTC. Its protein reads: CASSERAGGVGETQYF.